This T cell receptor (beta chain) derives from a study of shared clonotypes between healthy human individuals. Terminally differentiated effector memory CD45RA+ cells were excluded from the naive CD8 cells, which were CD45RO-negative and positively selected for CCR7. Assay: immunoSEQ multiplex PCR; the TCRdb copy retains only in-frame clones and omits some. The data hold about 800,000 clones, with around 96% observed a single time. This clone was seen just once. CDR1 GTSNPN and CDR2 SVGIG come from the germline V gene (reference sequence). The CDR3 covers 16 residues. The V segment lost 2 bases and the J segment 3 bases; nucleotides outside the gene matches: 11.

The specimen was naive CD8+ T cells sorted from blood. The TCR originated in a man aged 30-40 years in good health. The chain is built from TRBV30 and TRBJ2-3, with TRBD1 matching 7 bases. The CDR3 DNA sequence: TGTGCCTGGAGTACCTCAGCCGGGACAGTAACAGATACGCAGTATTTT. Residues: CAWSTSAGTVTDTQYF.